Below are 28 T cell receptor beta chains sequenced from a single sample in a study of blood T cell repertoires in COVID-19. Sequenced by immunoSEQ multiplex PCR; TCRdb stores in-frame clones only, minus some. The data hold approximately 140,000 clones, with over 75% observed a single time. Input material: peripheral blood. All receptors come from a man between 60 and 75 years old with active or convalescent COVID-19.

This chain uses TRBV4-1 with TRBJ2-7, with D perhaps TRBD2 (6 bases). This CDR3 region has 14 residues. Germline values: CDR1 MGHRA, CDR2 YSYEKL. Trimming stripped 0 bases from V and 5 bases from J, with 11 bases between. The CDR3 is CASSQERGGNEQYF. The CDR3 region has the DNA TGCGCCAGCAGCCAAGAGCGGGGCGGTAACGAGCAGTACTTC.

Here the CDR3 reads CASSLGSGSDNEQFF. The CDR3 nucleotides read TGTGCCAGCAGCTTGGGTAGCGGGAGCGACAATGAGCAGTTCTTC. The V gene is TRBV5-4, the J gene TRBJ2-1; 9 positions match TRBD2. The V segment lost 0 bases and the J segment 5 bases; nucleotides outside the gene matches: 3. This CDR3 has 15 residues. Germline CDR1 SGHNT, CDR2 YYREEE (reference sequence). Together with reference TRBV5-4 and TRBJ2-1, the CDR3 gives the full variable domain: ETGVTQSPTHLIKTRGQQVTLRCSSQSGHNTVSWYQQALGQGPQFIFQYYREEENGRGNFPPRFSGLQFPNYSSELNVNALELDDSALYLCASSLGSGSDNEQFFGPGTRLTVL.

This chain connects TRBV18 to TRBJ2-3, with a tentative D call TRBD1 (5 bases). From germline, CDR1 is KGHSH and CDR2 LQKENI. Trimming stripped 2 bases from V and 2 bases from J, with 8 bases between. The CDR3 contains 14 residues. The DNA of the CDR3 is TGTGCCAGCTCACCAGACAGTCACACAGATACGCAGTATTTT. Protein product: CASSPDSHTDTQYF.

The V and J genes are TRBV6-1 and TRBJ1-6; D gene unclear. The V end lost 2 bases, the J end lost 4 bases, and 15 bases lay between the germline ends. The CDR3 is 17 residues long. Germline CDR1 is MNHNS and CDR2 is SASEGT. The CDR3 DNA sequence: TGTGCCAGCAGTGAATTTGGGAACGGCGGGTATAATTCACCCCTCCACTTT. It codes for CASSEFGNGGYNSPLHF.

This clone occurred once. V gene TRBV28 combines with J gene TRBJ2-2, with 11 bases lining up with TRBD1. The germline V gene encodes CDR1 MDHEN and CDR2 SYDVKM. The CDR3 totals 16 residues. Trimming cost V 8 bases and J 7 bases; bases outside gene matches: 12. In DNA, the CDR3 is TGTGCCAGCGGAAATTCGGACAGGGGGCTCGGCGGGGAGCTGTTTTTT. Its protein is CASGNSDRGLGGELFF.

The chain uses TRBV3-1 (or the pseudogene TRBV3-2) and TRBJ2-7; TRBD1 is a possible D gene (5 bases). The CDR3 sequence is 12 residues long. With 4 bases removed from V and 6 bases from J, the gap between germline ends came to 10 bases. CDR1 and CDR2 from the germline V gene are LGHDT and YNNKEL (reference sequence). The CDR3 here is CASSPTGSEQYF. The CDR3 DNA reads TGTGCCAGCAGCCCCACAGGATCCGAGCAGTACTTC.

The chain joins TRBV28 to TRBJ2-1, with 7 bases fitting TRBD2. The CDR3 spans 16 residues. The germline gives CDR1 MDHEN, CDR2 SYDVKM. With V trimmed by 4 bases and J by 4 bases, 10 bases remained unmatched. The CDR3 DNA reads TGTGCCAGCAGTTCCCCCGGACTAGACCAATACAATGAGCAGTTCTTC. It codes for CASSSPGLDQYNEQFF.

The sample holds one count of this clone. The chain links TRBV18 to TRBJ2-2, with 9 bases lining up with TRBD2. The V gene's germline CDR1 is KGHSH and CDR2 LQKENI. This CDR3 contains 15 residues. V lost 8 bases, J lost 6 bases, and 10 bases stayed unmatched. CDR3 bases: TGTGCCAGCCCAGGACTAGCGTCCGTCTCCGGGGAGCTGTTTTTT. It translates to CASPGLASVSGELFF.

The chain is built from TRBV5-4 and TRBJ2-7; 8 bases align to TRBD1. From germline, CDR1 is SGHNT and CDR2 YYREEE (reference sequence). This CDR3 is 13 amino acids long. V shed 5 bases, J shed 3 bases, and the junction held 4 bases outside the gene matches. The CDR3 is CASSYTGGYEQYF. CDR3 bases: TGTGCCAGCAGTTATACAGGGGGCTACGAGCAGTACTTC.

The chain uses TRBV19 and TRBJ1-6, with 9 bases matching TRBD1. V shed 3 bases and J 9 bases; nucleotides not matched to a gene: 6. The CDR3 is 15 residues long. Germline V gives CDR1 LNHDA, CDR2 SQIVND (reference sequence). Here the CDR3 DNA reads TGTGCCAGTAGTATCGAGGGACAGGGTCGTTCACCCCTCCACTTT. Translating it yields CASSIEGQGRSPLHF. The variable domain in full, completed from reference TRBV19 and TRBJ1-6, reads DGGITQSPKYLFRKEGQNVTLSCEQNLNHDAMYWYRQDPGQGLRLIYYSQIVNDFQKGDIAEGYSVSREKKESFPLTVTSAQKNPTAFYLCASSIEGQGRSPLHFGNGTRLTVT.

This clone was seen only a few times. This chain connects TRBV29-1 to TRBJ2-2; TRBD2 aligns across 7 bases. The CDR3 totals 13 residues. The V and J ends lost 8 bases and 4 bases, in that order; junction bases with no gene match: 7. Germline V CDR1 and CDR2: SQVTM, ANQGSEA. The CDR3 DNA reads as TGCAGCACGTACGGGGGGTCCACCGGGGAGCTGTTTTTT. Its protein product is CSTYGGSTGELFF.

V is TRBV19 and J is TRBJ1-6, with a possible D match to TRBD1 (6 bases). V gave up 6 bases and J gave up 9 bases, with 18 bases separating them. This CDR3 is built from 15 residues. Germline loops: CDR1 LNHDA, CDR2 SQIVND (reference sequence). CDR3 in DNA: TGTGCCAGTAGCTCGGACAGATGGGCGGGTTCACCCCTCCACTTT. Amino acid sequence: CASSSDRWAGSPLHF.

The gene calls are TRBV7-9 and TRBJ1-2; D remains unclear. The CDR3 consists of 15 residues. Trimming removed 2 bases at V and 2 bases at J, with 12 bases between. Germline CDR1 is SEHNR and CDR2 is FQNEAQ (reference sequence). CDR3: CASSLRGSTNYGYTF. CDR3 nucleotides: TGTGCCAGCAGCTTACGGGGATCGACGAACTATGGCTACACCTTC. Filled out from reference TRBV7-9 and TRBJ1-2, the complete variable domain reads DTGVSQNPRHKITKRGQNVTFRCDPISEHNRLYWYRQTLGQGPEFLTYFQNEAQLEKSRLLSDRFSAERPKGSFSTLEIQRTEQGDSAMYLCASSLRGSTNYGYTFGSGTRLTVV.

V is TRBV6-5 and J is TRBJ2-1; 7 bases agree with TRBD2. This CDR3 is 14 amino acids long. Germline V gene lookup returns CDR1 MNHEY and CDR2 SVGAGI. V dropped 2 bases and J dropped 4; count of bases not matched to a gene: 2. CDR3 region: CASSYAGEYNEQFF. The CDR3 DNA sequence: TGTGCCAGCAGTTACGCGGGAGAGTACAATGAGCAGTTCTTC.

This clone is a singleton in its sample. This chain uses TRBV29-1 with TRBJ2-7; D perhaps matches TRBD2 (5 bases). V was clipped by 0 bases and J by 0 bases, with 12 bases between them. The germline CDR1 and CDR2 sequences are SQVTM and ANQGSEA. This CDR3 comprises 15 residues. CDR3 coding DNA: TGCAGCGTTGAAGATCGGGATCAGTTCTCCTACGAGCAGTACTTC. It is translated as CSVEDRDQFSYEQYF.

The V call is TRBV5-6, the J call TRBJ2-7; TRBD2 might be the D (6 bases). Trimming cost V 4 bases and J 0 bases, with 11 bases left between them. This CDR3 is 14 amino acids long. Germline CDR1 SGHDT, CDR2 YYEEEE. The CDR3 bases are TGTGCCAGCAGCCGGGACTTAAGCTCCTACGAGCAGTACTTC. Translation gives CASSRDLSSYEQYF.

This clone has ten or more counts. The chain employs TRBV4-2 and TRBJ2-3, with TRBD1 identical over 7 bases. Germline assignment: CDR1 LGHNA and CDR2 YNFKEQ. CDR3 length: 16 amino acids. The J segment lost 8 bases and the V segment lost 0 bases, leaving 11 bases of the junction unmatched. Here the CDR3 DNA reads TGTGCCAGCAGCCAAGACGCGGACAGGCTAATGGGTACGCAGTATTTT. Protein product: CASSQDADRLMGTQYF.

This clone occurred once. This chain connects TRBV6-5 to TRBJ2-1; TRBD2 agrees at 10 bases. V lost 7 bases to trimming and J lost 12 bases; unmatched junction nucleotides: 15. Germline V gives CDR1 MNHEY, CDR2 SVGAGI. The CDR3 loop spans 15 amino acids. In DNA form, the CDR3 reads TGTGCCAGCAAGGAAATACTAGCGGGATTTTCGGGGCAGTTCTTC. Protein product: CASKEILAGFSGQFF.

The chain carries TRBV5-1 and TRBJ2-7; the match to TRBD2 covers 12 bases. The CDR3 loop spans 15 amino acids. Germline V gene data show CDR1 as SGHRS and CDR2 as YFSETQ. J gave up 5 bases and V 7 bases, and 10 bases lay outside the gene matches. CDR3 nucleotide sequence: TGCGCCAGCTACCAGACTAGCGGGAGTGTCCACGAGCAGTACTTC. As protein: CASYQTSGSVHEQYF.

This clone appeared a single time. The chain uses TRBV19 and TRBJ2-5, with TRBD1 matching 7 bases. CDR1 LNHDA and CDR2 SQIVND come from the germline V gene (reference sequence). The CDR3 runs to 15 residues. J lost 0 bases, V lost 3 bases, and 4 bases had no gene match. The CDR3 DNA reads TGTGCCAGTAGTATGGGGACAGAGTACCAAGAGACCCAGTACTTC. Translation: CASSMGTEYQETQYF.

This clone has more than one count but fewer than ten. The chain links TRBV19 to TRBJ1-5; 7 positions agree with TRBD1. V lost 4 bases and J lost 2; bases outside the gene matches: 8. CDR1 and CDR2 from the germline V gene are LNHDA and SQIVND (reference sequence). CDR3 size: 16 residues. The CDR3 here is CASSTSGTVGNQPQHF. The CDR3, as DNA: TGTGCCAGTAGTACATCTGGGACAGTGGGCAATCAGCCCCAGCATTTT.

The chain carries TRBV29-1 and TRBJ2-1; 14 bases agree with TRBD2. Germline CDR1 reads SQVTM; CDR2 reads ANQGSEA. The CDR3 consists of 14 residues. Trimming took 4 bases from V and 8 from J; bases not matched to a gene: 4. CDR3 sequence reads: CSVGGLAGVHEQFF. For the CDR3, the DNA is TGCAGCGTTGGGGGACTAGCGGGAGTCCATGAGCAGTTCTTC.

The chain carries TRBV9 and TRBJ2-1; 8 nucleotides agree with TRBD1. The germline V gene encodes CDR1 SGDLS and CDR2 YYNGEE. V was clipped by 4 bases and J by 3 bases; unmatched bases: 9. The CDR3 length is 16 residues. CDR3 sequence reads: CASSPQGAGLYNEQFF. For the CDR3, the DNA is TGTGCCAGCAGCCCCCAGGGGGCAGGCCTCTACAATGAGCAGTTCTTC.

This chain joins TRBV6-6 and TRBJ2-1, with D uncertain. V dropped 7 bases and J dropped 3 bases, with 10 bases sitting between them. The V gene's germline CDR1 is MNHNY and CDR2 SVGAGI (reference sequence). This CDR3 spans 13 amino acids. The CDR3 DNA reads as TGTGCCAGCACTCAGGAATACTACAATGAGCAGTTCTTC. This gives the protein CASTQEYYNEQFF.

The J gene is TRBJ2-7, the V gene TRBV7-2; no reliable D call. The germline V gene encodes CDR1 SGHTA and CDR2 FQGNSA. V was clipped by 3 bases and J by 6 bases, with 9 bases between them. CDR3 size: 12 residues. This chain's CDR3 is CASSLDRGEQYF. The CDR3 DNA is TGTGCCAGCAGCTTGGATAGAGGCGAGCAGTACTTC.

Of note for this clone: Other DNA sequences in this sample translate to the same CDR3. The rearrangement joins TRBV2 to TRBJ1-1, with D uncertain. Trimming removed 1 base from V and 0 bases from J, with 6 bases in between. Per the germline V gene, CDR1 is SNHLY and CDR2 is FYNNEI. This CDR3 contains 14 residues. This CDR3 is CASSEGALNTEAFF. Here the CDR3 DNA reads TGTGCCAGCAGTGAAGGGGCCCTGAACACTGAAGCTTTCTTT.

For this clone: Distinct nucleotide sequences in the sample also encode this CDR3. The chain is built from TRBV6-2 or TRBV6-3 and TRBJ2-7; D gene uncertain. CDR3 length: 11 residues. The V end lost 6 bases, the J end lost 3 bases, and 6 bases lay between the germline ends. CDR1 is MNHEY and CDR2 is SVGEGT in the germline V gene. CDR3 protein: CASSHSYEQYF. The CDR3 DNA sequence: TGTGCCAGCAGCCATAGCTACGAGCAGTACTTC.

Written as DNA, the CDR3 is TGTGCCAGCAGTCCTACTAGCGGGGTCTACGAGCAGTACTTC. Its translation is CASSPTSGVYEQYF. The chain is built from TRBV6-5 and TRBJ2-7; TRBD2 aligns across 10 bases. The V segment lost 5 bases and the J segment 3 bases; nucleotides outside the gene matches: 4. The V gene's germline CDR1 is MNHEY and CDR2 SVGAGI. The CDR3 loop spans 14 amino acids.